The clone carrying this T cell receptor (beta chain) was seen many times. Trimming took off 7 bases at V and 2 bases at J, with 19 bases between the two ends. The CDR3 length is 16 residues. Germline lookup yields CDR1 MDHEN and CDR2 SYDVKM. The record originates from a study of T cells in Graves' hyperthyroidism and ophthalmopathy. At the level of the study: Pretreatment peripheral blood was obtained at initial diagnosis.

Amplified regions were TCR beta CDR3 sequences from RNA transcripts. Initially, a first-round RT-PCR of the TCR CDR3 employed the HTBI primer set. TCRdb passed the multiplex PCR reads through MiXCR, listing each CDR3 protein once. The sample lists hundreds of thousands of distinct CDR3 sequences, around 14% seen once, with 25% to 35% in the top ten. The hyperthyroidism patients had all been newly diagnosed, and their disease duration was under 2 months. Their ages ranged from 18 to 65 years. The sequence came from a woman aged 18-29 years with Graves' hyperthyroidism that later progressed to Graves' ophthalmopathy. V is TRBV28 and J is TRBJ2-3, with D maybe TRBD1 (6 bases). Sequenced sample: blood. CDR3 sequence reads: CASTSVGDTYTDTQYF. In DNA form, the CDR3 reads TGTGCCAGCACCTCAGTAGGGGACACCTACACAGATACGCAGTATTTT.